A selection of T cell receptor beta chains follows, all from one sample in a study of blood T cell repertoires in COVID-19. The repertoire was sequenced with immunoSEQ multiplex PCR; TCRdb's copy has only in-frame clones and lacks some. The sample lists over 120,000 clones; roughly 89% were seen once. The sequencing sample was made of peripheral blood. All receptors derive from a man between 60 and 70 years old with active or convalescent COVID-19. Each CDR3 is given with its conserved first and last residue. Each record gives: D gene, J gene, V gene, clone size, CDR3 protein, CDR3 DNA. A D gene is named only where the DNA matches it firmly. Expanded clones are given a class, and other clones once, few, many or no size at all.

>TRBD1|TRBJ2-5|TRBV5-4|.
CASSSRDRGVETQYF
TGTGCCAGCAGCTCCCGGGACAGGGGTGTGGAGACCCAGTACTTC
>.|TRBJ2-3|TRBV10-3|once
CAIMEAITDTQYF
TGTGCCATCATGGAGGCTATCACAGATACGCAGTATTTT
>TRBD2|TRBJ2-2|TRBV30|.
CAAASGRATGELFF
TGTGCCGCAGCTAGCGGGAGGGCCACCGGGGAGCTGTTTTTT
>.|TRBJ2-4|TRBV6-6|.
CASRDGSAAAKNIQYF
TGTGCCAGCAGAGATGGATCGGCGGCGGCCAAAAACATTCAGTACTTC
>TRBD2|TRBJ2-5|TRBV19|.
CASSGRGSQETQYF
TGTGCCAGTAGTGGGCGGGGGTCCCAAGAGACCCAGTACTTC
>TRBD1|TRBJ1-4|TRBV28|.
CASSLWTGANEKLFF
TGTGCCAGCAGTCTGTGGACAGGGGCTAATGAAAAACTGTTTTTT
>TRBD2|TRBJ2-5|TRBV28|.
CASSPPLGLAGAGYQETQYF
TGTGCCAGCAGCCCGCCCTTAGGACTAGCGGGGGCCGGGTACCAAGAGACCCAGTACTTC
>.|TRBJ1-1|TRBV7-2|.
CASSLTFDGRNTEAFF
TGTGCCAGCAGCTTAACGTTTGATGGCAGGAACACTGAAGCTTTCTTT
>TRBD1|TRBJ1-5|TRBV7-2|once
CASSFKTGDQPQHF
TGTGCCAGCAGCTTCAAAACAGGGGACCAGCCCCAGCATTTT
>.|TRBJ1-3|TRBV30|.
CAWSAQVGTPREMFGNTIYF
TGTGCCTGGAGTGCCCAAGTGGGGACACCCAGGGAGATGTTTGGAAACACCATATATTTT
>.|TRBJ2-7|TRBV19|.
CASRNRAYNEQYF
TGTGCCAGTAGAAACAGGGCGTATAACGAGCAGTACTTC
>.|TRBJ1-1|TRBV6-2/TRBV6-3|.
CASSYSVGQGNTEAFF
TGTGCCAGCAGTTACTCCGTCGGGCAGGGGAACACTGAAGCTTTCTTT
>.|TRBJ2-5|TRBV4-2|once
CASSHPGVQETQYF
TGTGCCAGCAGCCACCCCGGGGTCCAAGAGACCCAGTACTTC
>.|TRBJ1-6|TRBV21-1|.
CASSKAVQAPSPLHF
TGTGCCAGCAGCAAAGCGGTACAGGCCCCTTCACCCCTCCACTTT
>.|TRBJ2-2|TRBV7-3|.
CASSPPPGLLNTGELFF
TGTGCCAGCAGCCCGCCTCCTGGACTTTTGAACACCGGGGAGCTGTTTTTT
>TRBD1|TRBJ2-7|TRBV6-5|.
CASLKGQGGEQYF
TGTGCCAGCCTTAAGGGACAGGGGGGCGAGCAGTACTTC
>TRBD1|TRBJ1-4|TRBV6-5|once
CASSYSAQGGWEKLFF
TGTGCCAGCAGTTACTCAGCGCAGGGGGGTTGGGAAAAACTGTTTTTT
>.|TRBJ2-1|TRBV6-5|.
CASSRLDGYNEQFF
TGTGCCAGCAGTCGACTAGATGGCTACAATGAGCAGTTCTTC
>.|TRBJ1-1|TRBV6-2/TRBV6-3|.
CASSYVGRGDTEAFF
TGTGCCAGCAGTTATGTTGGCAGGGGCGACACTGAAGCTTTCTTT
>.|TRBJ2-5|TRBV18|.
CASSPRAGGQETQYF
TGTGCCAGCTCACCCCGGGCAGGGGGGCAAGAGACCCAGTACTTC
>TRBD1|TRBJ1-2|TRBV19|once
CASSKRDRGDGYTF
TGTGCCAGTAGTAAAAGGGACAGGGGTGATGGCTACACCTTC
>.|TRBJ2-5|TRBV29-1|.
CSVATQETQYF
TGCAGCGTTGCAACACAGGAGACCCAGTACTTC
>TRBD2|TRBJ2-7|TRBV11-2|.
CASSQPLAGAREQYF
TGTGCCAGCAGCCAACCACTAGCGGGAGCTAGAGAGCAGTACTTC
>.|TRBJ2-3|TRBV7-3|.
CASSSQGQSTDTQYF
TGTGCCAGCAGCTCGCAAGGACAGTCCACAGATACGCAGTATTTT
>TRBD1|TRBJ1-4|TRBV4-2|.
CASSQEILGQGAWANEKLFF
TGTGCCAGCAGCCAAGAAATTCTAGGACAGGGGGCATGGGCTAATGAAAAACTGTTTTTT
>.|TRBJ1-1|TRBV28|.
CASSLTQGSNTEAFF
TGTGCCAGCAGTTTAACCCAGGGGTCGAACACTGAAGCTTTCTTT
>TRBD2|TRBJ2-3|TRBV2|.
CASSQASGGRADTQYF
TGTGCCAGCAGTCAGGCTAGCGGGGGGAGGGCAGATACGCAGTATTTT
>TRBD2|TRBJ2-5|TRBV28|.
CASSFGTSGETQYF
TGTGCCAGCAGTTTCGGGACTAGCGGGGAGACCCAGTACTTC
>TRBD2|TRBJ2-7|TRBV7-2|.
CASSSLAGEGEQYF
TGTGCCAGCAGCTCCTTAGCGGGAGAGGGAGAGCAGTACTTC
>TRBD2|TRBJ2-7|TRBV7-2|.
CASSGSLYHEQYF
TGTGCCAGTAGCGGGAGCTTGTATCACGAGCAGTACTTC
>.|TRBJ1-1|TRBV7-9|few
CASSPGPPNTEAFF
TGTGCCAGCAGCCCGGGTCCTCCGAACACTGAAGCTTTCTTT
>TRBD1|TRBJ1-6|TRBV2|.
CASSEDRSSPLHF
TGTGCCAGCAGTGAGGACAGGAGTTCACCCCTCCACTTT
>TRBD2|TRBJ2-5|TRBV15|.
CATNSGDQETQYF
TGTGCCACCAATAGCGGGGACCAAGAGACCCAGTACTTC
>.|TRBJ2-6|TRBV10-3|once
CAISGQAFSGANVLTF
TGTGCCATCAGTGGGCAGGCTTTCTCTGGGGCCAACGTCCTGACTTTC
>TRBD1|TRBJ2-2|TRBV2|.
CASRVDRGNTGELFF
TGTGCCAGCCGTGTGGACAGGGGGAACACCGGGGAGCTGTTTTTT
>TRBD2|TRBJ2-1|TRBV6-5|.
CASSYRTSGVGEQFF
TGTGCCAGCAGTTACCGGACTAGCGGGGTCGGAGAGCAGTTCTTC
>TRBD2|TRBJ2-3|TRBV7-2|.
CASSAAGLAGGPADTQYF
TGTGCCAGCAGCGCCGCCGGACTAGCGGGAGGGCCGGCAGATACGCAGTATTTT
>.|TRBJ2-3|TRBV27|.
CASRRQPEDTQYF
TGTGCCAGCAGGCGACAGCCGGAGGATACGCAGTATTTT
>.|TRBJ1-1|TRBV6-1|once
CASTPTGLNTEAFF
TGTGCCAGCACCCCGACAGGCCTGAACACTGAAGCTTTCTTT
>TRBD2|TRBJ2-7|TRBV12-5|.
CASGSLWREREQYF
TGTGCTAGTGGTTCTCTCTGGCGGGAGCGCGAGCAGTACTTC